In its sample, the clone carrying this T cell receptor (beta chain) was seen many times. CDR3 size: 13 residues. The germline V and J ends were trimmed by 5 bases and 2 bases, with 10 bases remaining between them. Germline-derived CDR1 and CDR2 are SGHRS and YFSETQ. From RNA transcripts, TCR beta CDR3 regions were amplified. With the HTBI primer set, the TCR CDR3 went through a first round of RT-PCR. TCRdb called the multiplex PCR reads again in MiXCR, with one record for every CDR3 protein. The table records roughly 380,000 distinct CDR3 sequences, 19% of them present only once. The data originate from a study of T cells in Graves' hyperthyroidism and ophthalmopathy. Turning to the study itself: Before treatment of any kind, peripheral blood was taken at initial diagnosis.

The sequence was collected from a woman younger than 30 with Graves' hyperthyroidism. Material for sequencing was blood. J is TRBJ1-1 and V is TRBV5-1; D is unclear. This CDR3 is CASRNLLNTEAFF. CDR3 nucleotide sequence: TGCGCCAGCAGAAATTTACTCAACACTGAAGCTTTCTTT.